This T cell receptor beta chain originates from a study of OX40 agonist ivuxolimab in advanced cancers. General study findings and limits: Low normalized clonal expansion also occurred in some nonresponding patients.

Germline CDR1 and CDR2: SGDLS and YYNGEE. V lost 0 bases and J 5 bases, leaving 12 bases between the germline ends. The CDR3 runs to 16 residues. In the case of this clone: Its cognate antigen is unknown.

This table comes from immunoSEQ multiplex PCR, and its TCRdb copy is limited to in-frame clones, with some not included. The data show roughly 76,000 clones, less than 90% seen once. The TCR originated in an adult with an advanced solid tumor such as melanoma, head and neck, liver or kidney cancer. The specimen was CD4+ or CD8+ T cells sorted from blood, collected in a trial of the OX40 agonist ivuxolimab. The V call is TRBV9, the J call TRBJ1-6; D is undetermined. CDR3 DNA sequence: TGTGCCAGCAGCGTAGCAACCGGTTTTGATAATTCACCCCTCCACTTT. It yields the protein CASSVATGFDNSPLHF.